This entry lists 11 T cell receptor beta chains sequenced from one sample in a study of blood T cell repertoires in COVID-19. The method was immunoSEQ multiplex PCR; TCRdb's version includes in-frame clones alone and lacks a portion of them. The sample lists nearly 110,000 clones, more than 70% seen once, with about 6.8% in the top ten. Input material: peripheral blood. The receptors here all came from a man between 45 and 60 years old with active or convalescent COVID-19.

In this sample, this clone turned up once. The chain uses TRBV5-1 and TRBJ2-3, with a weak D call TRBD2 (6 bases). The germline gives CDR1 SGHRS, CDR2 YFSETQ. V gave up 0 bases and J gave up 0 bases, with 11 bases separating them. CDR3 size: 16 residues. The CDR3: CASSLASGVSTDTQYF. CDR3 DNA sequence: TGCGCCAGCAGCTTGGCCTCGGGGGTCAGCACAGATACGCAGTATTTT.

The chain joins TRBV5-1 to TRBJ2-4, with D possibly being TRBD1 (6 bases). CDR1 SGHRS and CDR2 YFSETQ come from the germline V gene. This CDR3 is built from 15 residues. Deletions cut 0 bases from V and 7 bases from J, with 14 bases between. The CDR3 DNA is TGCGCCAGCAGCTTGGACAGGGACGGCTTGAACATTCAGTACTTC. It yields the protein CASSLDRDGLNIQYF.

J is TRBJ1-1 and V is TRBV5-6; D call uncertain. Trimming removed 2 bases at V and 3 bases at J, with 8 bases between. The V gene's germline CDR1 is SGHDT and CDR2 YYEEEE. The CDR3 is made up of 13 amino acids. The CDR3 DNA is TGTGCCAGCAGCTTTGACGGGGACACTGAAGCTTTCTTT. This codes for CASSFDGDTEAFF.

The rearrangement links TRBV5-1 to TRBJ1-6, with D maybe TRBD1 (6 bases). Trimming removed 0 bases from V and 6 bases from J, with 10 bases in between. This CDR3 contains 15 residues. Germline CDR1 and CDR2: SGHRS and YFSETQ. The CDR3 nucleotides read TGCGCCAGCAGCTTGGTCACAGGGCCTAATTCACCCCTCCACTTT. This codes for CASSLVTGPNSPLHF. The whole variable domain, remainder taken from reference TRBV5-1 and TRBJ1-6, is KAGVTQTPRYLIKTRGQQVTLSCSPISGHRSVSWYQQTPGQGLQFLFEYFSETQRNKGNFPGRFSGRQFSNSRSEMNVSTLELGDSALYLCASSLVTGPNSPLHFGNGTRLTVT.

This clone was seen just once. The chain carries TRBV4-1 and TRBJ1-2; no reliable D call. CDR3 length: 16 amino acids. Germline CDR1 reads MGHRA; CDR2 reads YSYEKL. Trimming stripped 7 bases from V and 2 bases from J, with 20 bases between. DNA of the CDR3: TGCGCCAGCACCTCGAGAACAGTTTCTCCGAACTATGGCTACACCTTC. Translated, it gives CASTSRTVSPNYGYTF.

This clone was counted only a few times. The J gene is TRBJ2-7, the V gene TRBV5-5; D perhaps matches TRBD1 (6 bases). Germline V gene sequence: CDR1 SGHKS, CDR2 YYEKEE (reference sequence). The germline V and J ends were trimmed by 4 bases and 0 bases, with 11 bases remaining between them. CDR3 length: 14 residues. The CDR3 loop reads CASSLGHSSYEQYF. In nucleotides, the CDR3 is TGTGCCAGCAGCCTGGGACACTCCTCCTACGAGCAGTACTTC.

The chain is built from TRBV27 and TRBJ2-3; TRBD2 aligns across 9 bases. This CDR3 region has 16 residues. The germline V gene has CDR1 MNHEY and CDR2 SMNVEV (reference sequence). Germline trimming cut 5 bases from V and 1 base from J; bases unmatched to any gene: 7. The CDR3 DNA reads TGTGCCAGCAGTCCCCGTAGCGGGAGCGGCACAGATACGCAGTATTTT. This sequence encodes CASSPRSGSGTDTQYF.

The rearrangement uses TRBV5-1 and TRBJ2-5, with TRBD1 identical over 7 bases. Germline loops: CDR1 SGHRS, CDR2 YFSETQ. The trim removed 3 bases at V and 5 bases at J, leaving 13 bases unmatched. The CDR3 has 16 amino acids. The DNA for the CDR3 is TGCGCCAGCAGCTACTCGACAGGGACGGTAGGGGAGACCCAGTACTTC. Its protein is CASSYSTGTVGETQYF. The whole variable domain, filled in from reference TRBV5-1 and TRBJ2-5, reads KAGVTQTPRYLIKTRGQQVTLSCSPISGHRSVSWYQQTPGQGLQFLFEYFSETQRNKGNFPGRFSGRQFSNSRSEMNVSTLELGDSALYLCASSYSTGTVGETQYFGPGTRLLVL.

This clone was detected once. The J gene is TRBJ2-7, the V gene TRBV2; maybe TRBD2 (6 bases). The CDR3 totals 15 residues. The germline V gene has CDR1 SNHLY and CDR2 FYNNEI. Trimming took off 0 bases at V and 3 bases at J, with 12 bases between the two ends. CDR3 DNA sequence: TGTGCCAGCAGTGAAGCGCTTCGGAGGGACTACGAGCAGTACTTC. Its translation: CASSEALRRDYEQYF.

The genes are TRBV23-1 and TRBJ2-7, with 8 bases fitting TRBD2. TRBV23-1 counts as an open reading frame of uncertain function. Trimming at V came to 2 bases and at J to 5 bases, leaving 8 bases not matched to a gene. CDR3 length: 15 amino acids. The CDR3 is CASSQTSGRSDEQYF. CDR3 coding DNA: TGCGCCAGCAGTCAAACCAGCGGGAGAAGTGACGAGCAGTACTTC.

This chain joins TRBV6-5 and TRBJ1-1, with D possibly matching TRBD1 (5 bases). Deletions cut 8 bases from V and 6 bases from J, with 19 bases between. Per the germline V gene, CDR1 is MNHEY and CDR2 is SVGAGI. The CDR3 has 14 amino acids. CDR3 residues: CASLFGGTSAEAFF. The CDR3, as DNA: TGTGCCAGCCTCTTCGGGGGGACGTCGGCTGAAGCTTTCTTT.